Sequencing of this TCR beta chain was carried out in a study of CD8 T cells in ankylosing spondylitis. Study-level results: Ankylosing spondylitis blood seemed to carry a telltale TCR beta motif made of several highly homologous variants.

A few counts support this clonotype. Its antigen is unidentified. TCRdb analysed the 5' RACE reads with MiXCR anew, one entry per CDR3 protein. The repertoire holds roughly 670,000 distinct CDR3 sequences, with roughly 19% as singletons. Trimming left V 0 bases short and J 0 bases short, with 11 bases between. Per the germline V gene, CDR1 is SGHRS and CDR2 is YFSETQ. The CDR3 is 16 residues long. The sequencing sample was made of blood, either unsorted or a sorted T cell fraction (not recorded which). The receptor was isolated from a male donor with ankylosing spondylitis. V gene TRBV5-1 combines with J gene TRBJ2-3, with D possibly TRBD1 on 6 matching bases. DNA of the CDR3: TGCGCCAGCAGCTTGGATTTGCAGGGGAGCACAGATACGCAGTATTTT. Residues: CASSLDLQGSTDTQYF. The full variable domain, completed using reference TRBV5-1 and TRBJ2-3, is KAGVTQTPRYLIKTRGQQVTLSCSPISGHRSVSWYQQTPGQGLQFLFEYFSETQRNKGNFPGRFSGRQFSNSRSEMNVSTLELGDSALYLCASSLDLQGSTDTQYFGPGTRLTVL.